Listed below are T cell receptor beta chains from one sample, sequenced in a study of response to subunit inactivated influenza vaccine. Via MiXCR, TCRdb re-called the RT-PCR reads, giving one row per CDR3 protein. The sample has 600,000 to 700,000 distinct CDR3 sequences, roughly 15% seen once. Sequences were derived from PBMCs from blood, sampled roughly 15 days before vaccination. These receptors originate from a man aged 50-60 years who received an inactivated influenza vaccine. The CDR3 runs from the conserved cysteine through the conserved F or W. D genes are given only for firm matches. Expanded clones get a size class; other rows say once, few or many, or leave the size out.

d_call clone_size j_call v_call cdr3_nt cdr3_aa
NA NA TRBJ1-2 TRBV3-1 TGTGCCAGCAGGGACTCCGGGACACCTTATGGCTACACCTTC CASRDSGTPYGYTF
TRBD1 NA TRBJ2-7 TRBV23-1 TGCGCCAGCAGTCACCGTTCCGGGACAGGGAGCGACGAGCAGTACTTC CASSHRSGTGSDEQYF
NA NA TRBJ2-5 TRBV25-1 TGTGCAGCTCATCAAGAGACCCAGTACTTC CAAHQETQYF
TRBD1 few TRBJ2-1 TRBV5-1 TGCGCCAGCTTAACTCTAGGTGGGACAGGACGCTTATCCTACAATGAGCAGTTCTTC CASLTLGGTGRLSYNEQFF
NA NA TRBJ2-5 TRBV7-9 TGTGCCAGCAGCTTGACGGGCTCGGCTGTGGAGACCCAGTACTTC CASSLTGSAVETQYF
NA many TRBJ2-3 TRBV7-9 TGTGCCAGCTGCCGGGACTCCAACACAGATACGCAGTATTTT CASCRDSNTDTQYF
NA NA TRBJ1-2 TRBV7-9 TGTGCCAGCAGCTTTCGGGGGGTAGATGGCTACACCTTC CASSFRGVDGYTF
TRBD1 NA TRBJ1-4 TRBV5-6 TGTGCCAGCAGCTTACAGGGGGCTGAAAAACTGTTTTTT CASSLQGAEKLFF
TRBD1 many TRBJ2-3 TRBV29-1 TGCAGAAGAGCAGGGGACAGGGACACAGATACGCAGTATTTT CRRAGDRDTDTQYF
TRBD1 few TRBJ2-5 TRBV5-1 TGCGCCAGCAGCCTGGGACAGGGACGTTTAGAGACCCAGTACTTC CASSLGQGRLETQYF
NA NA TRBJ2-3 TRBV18 TGTGCCAGCTCACCAAGCACAAGGGTCGATACGCAGTATTTT CASSPSTRVDTQYF
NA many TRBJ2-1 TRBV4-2 TGTGCCAGCAGCCGGACCGGGGAGCAGCAGTTCTTC CASSRTGEQQFF
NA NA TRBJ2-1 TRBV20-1 TGCAGTGCGTCCACCGGGACAACTGACAATGAGCAGTTCTTC CSASTGTTDNEQFF
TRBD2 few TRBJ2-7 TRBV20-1 TGCAGTGCTAGTATACTAGCGGGGAGGTACGAGCAGTACTTC CSASILAGRYEQYF
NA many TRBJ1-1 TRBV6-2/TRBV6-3 TGTGCCAGCAGTAAGTCTCCCTGGGCCTCCGTGGGGAACACTGAAGCTTTCTTT CASSKSPWASVGNTEAFF
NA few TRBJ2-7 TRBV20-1 TGCAGTGCTAGTTTTGGTAGCTGGGAATACGAGCAGTACTTC CSASFGSWEYEQYF
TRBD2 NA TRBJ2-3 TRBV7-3 TGTGCCAGCAGCTTAAGACCTAGCGGGAGGCTCCCAGATACGCAGTATTTT CASSLRPSGRLPDTQYF
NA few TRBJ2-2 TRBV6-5 TGTGCCAGCAGTTACTCAAGTAGGGGCCAGACCGGGGAGCTGTTTTTT CASSYSSRGQTGELFF
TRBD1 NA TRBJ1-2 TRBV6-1 TGTGCCAGCAGGCAGACAGGGGAGCTCTATGGCTACACCTTC CASRQTGELYGYTF
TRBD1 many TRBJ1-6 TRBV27 TGTGCCAGCAGTTCCTCCGGGACAGCTTATAATTCACCCCTCCACTTT CASSSSGTAYNSPLHF
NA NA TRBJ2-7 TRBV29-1 TGCAGCGTGGGCGTGGGTAGGTACGAGCAGTACTTC CSVGVGRYEQYF
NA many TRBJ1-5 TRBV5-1 TGCGCCAGCAGCTTGGCCGGACAGAGCAATCAGCCCCAGCATTTT CASSLAGQSNQPQHF
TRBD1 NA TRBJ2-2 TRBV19 TGTGCCAGTAGTAGTTGGACAGGGTCCAACACCGGGGAGCTGTTTTTT CASSSWTGSNTGELFF
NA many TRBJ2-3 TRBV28 TGTGCCAGCAGCTTTCCCAGGGGAGATACGCAGTATTTT CASSFPRGDTQYF
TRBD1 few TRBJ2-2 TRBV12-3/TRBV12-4 TGTGCCAGCAGTCCCCTTGGAGACAGGGTCACCGGGGAGCTGTTTTTT CASSPLGDRVTGELFF
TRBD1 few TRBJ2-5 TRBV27 TGTGCCAGCGGCAGGGGGCAAGAGACCCAGTACTTC CASGRGQETQYF
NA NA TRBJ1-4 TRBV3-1 TGTGCCAGCAGCCAACGCTCCGGACGGGCACTTAATGAAAAACTGTTTTTT CASSQRSGRALNEKLFF
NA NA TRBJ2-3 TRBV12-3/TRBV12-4 TGTGCCAGCAGTTTATTTAGGGGGTCGCAGTATTTT CASSLFRGSQYF
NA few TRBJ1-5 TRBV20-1 TGCAGTGCCAGTGGGTTCTCTCTAGGAGGGCCCCAGCATTTT CSASGFSLGGPQHF
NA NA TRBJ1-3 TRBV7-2 TGTGCCAGCAGCCCCGTCGGGGGAGCGGGAAACACCATATATTTT CASSPVGGAGNTIYF
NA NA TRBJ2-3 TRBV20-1 TGCAGTGCTAGAGATAAGCGGAATTCCTGGGCAGATACGCAGTATTTT CSARDKRNSWADTQYF
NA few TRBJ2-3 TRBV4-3 TGCGCCAGCAGCCAAGCCGGACTGGGCTCCCCAGATACGCAGTATTTT CASSQAGLGSPDTQYF
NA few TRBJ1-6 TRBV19 TGTGCCAGTAGTGTCCGGGGAGGACCTGATTCACCCCTCCACTTT CASSVRGGPDSPLHF
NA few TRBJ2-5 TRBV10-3 TGTGCCATCAGTGAGGTCCAAGAGACCCAGTACTTC CAISEVQETQYF
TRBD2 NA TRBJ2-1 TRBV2 TGTGCCAGCACCCAGGAGAGCGGGAGGGCCGGTGAGCAGTTCTTC CASTQESGRAGEQFF
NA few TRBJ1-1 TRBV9 TGTGCCAGCAGCGTAGAAAAAATTGGACAGCCAGGATTCTTT CASSVEKIGQPGFF
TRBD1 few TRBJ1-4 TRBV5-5 TGTGCCAGCAGCTTGGTACAGGGGTATAATGAAAAACTGTTTTTT CASSLVQGYNEKLFF